The 28 T cell receptor beta chains below come from one sample, sequenced in a study of blood T cells in healthy people across ages. Alongside a J-beta primer mix, a sample-barcoded 5' primer served in a second PCR lasting about 7 to 12 cycles. Each CDR3 protein gets one entry after TCRdb re-called the 5' RACE reads with MiXCR. This table holds fewer than 800,000 distinct CDR3 sequences, around 32% found once. Sequencing used blood. The source is a woman of 80 years or more in good health.

This chain joins TRBV20-1 and TRBJ1-2; D is unresolved. V was pared by 6 bases and J by 8 bases, with 16 bases between. Germline V gene lookup returns CDR1 DFQATT and CDR2 SNEGSKA (reference sequence). The CDR3 runs 12 residues. The CDR3 region is CSATARMGGYTF. Written as DNA, the CDR3 is TGCAGTGCGACCGCGAGAATGGGAGGCTACACCTTC.

This sequence joins TRBV20-1 and TRBJ1-2; no definite D call. Trimming took off 3 bases at V and 3 bases at J, with 14 bases between the two ends. CDR1 and CDR2 (germline): DFQATT, SNEGSKA (reference sequence). This CDR3 is 14 amino acids long. CDR3 region: CSASPTPGDYGYTF. The CDR3 DNA reads as TGCAGTGCTAGCCCCACCCCCGGAGACTATGGCTACACCTTC.

The chain joins TRBV12-3 or TRBV12-4 to TRBJ2-3; possibly TRBD1 for D (6 bases). CDR3 length: 12 residues. The CDR3 DNA reads TGTGACAACAGTCGGACAGCAGATACGCAGTATTTT. Its translation is CDNSRTADTQYF.

As concerns this clonotype: A much bigger clone sits one base away, suggesting this may be a read error. The V call is TRBV20-1, the J call TRBJ2-3, with a tentative D call TRBD1 (5 bases). V gave up 7 bases and J gave up 2 bases, with 13 bases separating them. There are 13 residues in the CDR3. Germline V gene sequence: CDR1 DFQATT, CDR2 SNEGSKA (reference sequence). DNA for the CDR3: TGCAGTGTTAATAAGGGGATCACAGATACGCAGTATTTT. Amino acid sequence: CSVNKGITDTQYF.

V gene TRBV7-2 combines with J gene TRBJ1-2, with TRBD1 matching 7 bases. Germline loops: CDR1 SGHTA, CDR2 FQGNSA. V gave up 5 bases and J gave up 7 bases; unmatched junction bases: 7. This CDR3 has 13 residues. Here the CDR3 DNA reads TGTGCCAGCAGCACTGGGACAGTTGTTGGCTACACCTTC. It is translated as CASSTGTVVGYTF.

The chain uses TRBV28 and TRBJ1-6; the match to TRBD1 covers 9 bases. The CDR3 length is 17 residues. In germline, CDR1 is MDHEN, CDR2 SYDVKM. The V and J ends lost 6 bases and 5 bases, in that order; junction bases with no gene match: 11. The CDR3 is CASRSEQGAGNNSPLHF. The CDR3 bases are TGTGCCAGCAGATCCGAACAGGGGGCGGGAAATAATTCACCCCTCCACTTT.

This clonotype was counted only a few times. The chain recombines TRBV6-1 with TRBJ2-2; 13 positions match TRBD2. CDR1 MNHNS and CDR2 SASEGT come from the germline V gene. V trimming: 6 bases; J trimming: 0 bases; junction bases outside the gene matches: 4. The CDR3 extends over 17 amino acids. This CDR3 is CASSAGTSGANTGELFF. CDR3 in DNA: TGTGCCAGCAGCGCTGGGACTAGCGGGGCGAACACCGGGGAGCTGTTTTTT.

This clonotype was seen at least ten times. This sequence joins TRBV6-1 and TRBJ1-1; possibly TRBD1 for D (5 bases). The CDR3 is 13 residues long. Trimming left V 3 bases short and J 5 bases short, with 10 bases between. Germline CDR1 reads MNHNS; CDR2 reads SASEGT. The CDR3 region has the DNA TGTGCCAGCAGTGAGGGGCGGGGGACTGAAGCTTTCTTT. Amino acids: CASSEGRGTEAFF.

This clonotype has just one count. A single base separates this from a much larger clone, so it may be a read error. The chain combines TRBV5-6 with TRBJ2-7; D may correspond to TRBD1 or TRBD2 (5 bases each). TRBJ2-4 matches the DNA end more closely, so the J call is doubtful. Germline V gene data show CDR1 as SGHDT and CDR2 as YYEEEE. The CDR3 contains 13 residues. CDR3 nucleotide sequence: TGTGCCAGCAGCCAGAGTATGGGGACCATTCAGTACTTC. Encoded protein: CASSQSMGTIQYF.

About this clonotype itself: A much larger clone is a single base away; this may be a read error. This chain connects TRBV29-1 to TRBJ2-5; TRBD2 matches at 7 bases. Germline loops: CDR1 SQVTM, CDR2 ANQGSEA. There are 14 residues in the CDR3. The V gene end was trimmed by 7 bases and the J gene end by 11 bases; junction bases not matched to a gene: 19. CDR3 in DNA: TGCAGCGCAATTTGGGCGGGGGACTACAATGAGCAGTACTTC. Its translation: CSAIWAGDYNEQYF.

The V gene is TRBV3-1, the J gene TRBJ1-1; D remains unclear. Germline V gene lookup returns CDR1 LGHDT and CDR2 YNNKEL (reference sequence). V was cut by 2 bases and J by 0 bases, with 10 bases left in between. There are 15 residues in the CDR3. CDR3 nucleotides: TGTGCCAGCAGCCAAACGGTCATTATGAACACTGAAGCTTTCTTT. This translates into CASSQTVIMNTEAFF.

This clonotype was seen a handful of times. The chain employs TRBV11-2 and TRBJ1-1, with no clear D. The CDR3 length is 14 residues. V was trimmed by 6 bases and J by 8 bases, leaving 19 bases between them. Looked up from germline, CDR1 is SGHAT and CDR2 is FQNNGV. The CDR3 bases are TGTGCCAGCAGTCTTACTGGACCTTGGGAAGAAGCTTTCTTT. It codes for CASSLTGPWEEAFF. The full variable domain, with the rest looked up from reference TRBV11-2 and TRBJ1-1, is EAGVAQSPRYKIIEKRQSVAFWCNPISGHATLYWYQQILGQGPKLLIQFQNNGVVDDSQLPKDRFSAERLKGVDSTLKIQPAKLEDSAVYLCASSLTGPWEEAFFGQGTRLTVV.

V usage is TRBV7-2 and J usage is TRBJ2-3; a weak D match, TRBD1 (5 bases). This CDR3 has 14 residues. Germline assignment: CDR1 SGHTA and CDR2 FQGNSA. Trimming left V 5 bases short and J 2 bases short, with 11 bases between. CDR3 nucleotides: TGTGCCAGCAGCCCGGACATCACCACAGATACGCAGTATTTT. Translation: CASSPDITTDTQYF. The full variable domain, its missing parts supplied by reference TRBV7-2 and TRBJ2-3, is GAGVSQSPSNKVTEKGKDVELRCDPISGHTALYWYRQSLGQGLEFLIYFQGNSAPDKSGLPSDRFSAERTGGSVSTLTIQRTQQEDSAVYLCASSPDITTDTQYFGPGTRLTVL.

V is TRBV20-1 and J is TRBJ2-5; TRBD1 aligns across 9 bases. CDR1 is DFQATT, CDR2 SNEGSKA, per germline (reference sequence). The CDR3 contains 14 residues. V trimming: 3 bases; J trimming: 6 bases; junction bases outside the gene matches: 8. CDR3: CSASEGQGQQTQYF. DNA of the CDR3: TGCAGTGCTAGCGAGGGACAGGGCCAGCAGACCCAGTACTTC.

The table lists this clonotype with many counts. The rearrangement uses TRBV6-1 and TRBJ2-7; D not certain. CDR3 size: 14 residues. Trimming removed 0 bases from V and 5 bases from J, with 11 bases in between. Per the germline V gene, CDR1 is MNHNS and CDR2 is SASEGT. The CDR3 is CASSEARRAHEQYF. The CDR3 DNA is TGTGCCAGCAGTGAAGCGCGTAGGGCCCACGAGCAGTACTTC.

In its sample, this clonotype was seen many times. V is TRBV20-1 and J is TRBJ2-7; D call uncertain. The germline V gene has CDR1 DFQATT and CDR2 SNEGSKA (reference sequence). The V gene lost 4 bases and the J gene lost 5 bases, with 21 bases spanning the gap. CDR3 length: 15 residues. The CDR3 DNA reads TGCAGTGCTAAAACCCCTCTTAGGACCGGCCACGAGCAGTACTTC. It is translated as CSAKTPLRTGHEQYF.

This clonotype was counted only a few times. At one end, the junction sequence differs from germline, possibly due to a read error. The genes are TRBV7-9 and TRBJ1-5; D is possibly TRBD1 (5 bases). The CDR3 runs to 14 residues. Germline V gene lookup returns CDR1 SEHNR and CDR2 FQNEAQ (reference sequence). The CDR3 region has the DNA TGTGCCCGCAGCTCTGACAGTAGCAATCAGCCCCAGCATTTT. It encodes CARSSDSSNQPQHF.

This clonotype was observed many times. V is TRBV20-1 and J is TRBJ1-2; D is possibly TRBD1 (5 bases). The germline gives CDR1 DFQATT, CDR2 SNEGSKA (reference sequence). This CDR3 comprises 15 residues. The germline V and J ends were trimmed by 6 bases and 0 bases, with 17 bases remaining between them. CDR3 sequence (DNA): TGCAGTGCCATCCTAACAGGTGCCACTAACTATGGCTACACCTTC. Translation gives CSAILTGATNYGYTF.

On this clonotype: The CDR3 end shows no conserved phenylalanine or tryptophan, and so a read error is likely. The chain carries TRBV5-1 and TRBJ2-5; 7 nucleotides match TRBD1. V lost 3 bases and J lost 1; bases outside the gene matches: 6. The CDR3 totals 15 residues. Germline values: CDR1 SGHRS, CDR2 YFSETQ. The CDR3 bases are TGCGCCAGCAGCTACCGGGACAGCACCCAAGAGACCCAGTACTCC. Translating gives CASSYRDSTQETQYS.

The gene calls are TRBV5-6 and TRBJ2-7; tentatively, D is TRBD1 or TRBD2 (6 bases each). The germline V and J ends were trimmed by 3 bases and 5 bases, with 18 bases remaining between them. There are 15 residues in the CDR3. The germline gives CDR1 SGHDT, CDR2 YYEEEE. The CDR3 DNA reads as TGTGCCAGCAGCTGGGCCCGGGGGCGTAGCAACGAGCAGTACTTC. Translating it yields CASSWARGRSNEQYF.

This clonotype was counted between two and nine times. The genes are TRBV2 and TRBJ1-2; D is unclear. Trimming removed 2 bases at V and 2 bases at J, with 9 bases between. The CDR3 runs 14 residues. Looked up from germline, CDR1 is SNHLY and CDR2 is FYNNEI. As DNA, the CDR3 is TGTGCCAGCAGTGAATATCGGACCAACTATGGCTACACCTTC. Translation: CASSEYRTNYGYTF.

The chain carries TRBV28 and TRBJ2-2; 7 bases fit TRBD1. The CDR3 sequence is 16 residues long. Germline V gene sequence: CDR1 MDHEN, CDR2 SYDVKM. V lost 5 bases and J lost 0; bases outside the gene matches: 6. DNA for the CDR3: TGTGCCAGCAGTGCCGTGGGACAGTCGAACACCGGGGAGCTGTTTTTT. Its protein is CASSAVGQSNTGELFF. Supplemented by reference TRBV28 and TRBJ2-2, the full variable domain reads DVKVTQSSRYLVKRTGEKVFLECVQDMDHENMFWYRQDPGLGLRLIYFSYDVKMKEKGDIPEGYSVSREKKERFSLILESASTNQTSMYLCASSAVGQSNTGELFFGEGSRLTVL.

The chain carries TRBV28 and TRBJ1-5; TRBD1 might be the D (5 bases). The CDR3 runs to 14 residues. V was clipped by 7 bases and J by 6 bases, with 16 bases between them. Per germline, CDR1 MDHEN and CDR2 SYDVKM. CDR3 region: CASTLWGVSQPQHF. The CDR3 DNA sequence: TGTGCCAGCACCTTGTGGGGGGTAAGTCAGCCCCAGCATTTT. The full variable domain, its missing parts supplied by reference TRBV28 and TRBJ1-5, is DVKVTQSSRYLVKRTGEKVFLECVQDMDHENMFWYRQDPGLGLRLIYFSYDVKMKEKGDIPEGYSVSREKKERFSLILESASTNQTSMYLCASTLWGVSQPQHFGDGTRLSIL.

V and J are TRBV9 and TRBJ2-1, with 7 bases identical to TRBD1. Germline CDR1 SGDLS, CDR2 YYNGEE. The CDR3 runs to 16 residues. Germline trimming cut 0 bases from V and 0 bases from J; bases unmatched to any gene: 3. The CDR3 region is CASSVEGQSSYNEQFF. The CDR3 DNA reads TGTGCCAGCAGCGTAGAGGGACAGAGCTCCTACAATGAGCAGTTCTTC.

In this sample, this clonotype turned up many times. The chain recombines TRBV7-3 with TRBJ2-5; a possible D gene is TRBD2 (5 bases). Germline V gene sequence: CDR1 SGHTA, CDR2 FQGTGA. CDR3 length: 15 amino acids. Trimming stripped 1 base from V and 4 bases from J, with 13 bases between. The CDR3 here is CASSLSSGFRETQYF. The CDR3 nucleotides read TGTGCCAGCAGCTTAAGTTCGGGGTTCCGAGAGACCCAGTACTTC.

The V call is TRBV6-6, the J call TRBJ1-1; D remains unclear. This CDR3 spans 12 amino acids. The ends were cut back, 3 bases at V and 3 bases at J, with 5 bases in the middle. Germline loops: CDR1 MNHNY, CDR2 SVGAGI (reference sequence). The CDR3 sequence: CASSYEYTEAFF. The CDR3 DNA follows: TGTGCCAGCAGTTATGAGTACACTGAAGCTTTCTTT.

Many counts were recorded for this clonotype. The J gene is TRBJ2-5, the V gene TRBV6-6; D assignment may be TRBD1 or TRBD2 (5 bases each). Trimming cost V 6 bases and J 1 base, with 18 bases left between them. The CDR3 is made up of 16 amino acids. CDR1 MNHNY and CDR2 SVGAGI come from the germline V gene (reference sequence). CDR3 nucleotide sequence: TGTGCCAGCAGCCAGGGACCGCGACCCTTCCAAGAGACCCAGTACTTC. It yields the protein CASSQGPRPFQETQYF.

This clonotype has ten or more counts. CDR3 nucleotide sequence: TGTGCCAGCAGTCCGGGACTAGCGGGGGAGACCCAGTACTTC. Encoded protein: CASSPGLAGETQYF. The J gene is TRBJ2-5, the V gene TRBV12-3 or TRBV12-4; 13 nucleotides align to TRBD2. This CDR3 is 14 amino acids long. Trimming at V came to 5 bases and at J to 5 bases, leaving 2 bases not matched to a gene.